The subject of this entry is one TCR beta chain. This clonotype was seen a handful of times. Its antigen is unknown. No much larger clone exists at a distance of one base, and base qualities are not known. Sequences SQVTM (CDR1) and ANQGSEA (CDR2) are obtained from the germline V gene. V is shortened by 5 bases, J by 6 bases, and the region joining them spans 17 bases. CDR3 length: 14 amino acids, cysteine to phenylalanine. Kept here is only the CDR3 DNA, which spans 42 bases and is read in frame from base 1. The donors were 40 or so Caucasian individuals from Russia, aged roughly 6 to 100 years, who were systemically healthy. Each donor gave around 9 milliliters of peripheral blood, collected into EDTA-treated Vacutainer tubes. Ficoll-Paque density-gradient centrifugation was used to isolate PBMCs, with at least 7 million obtained per sample. Trizol reagent was used to extract total RNA from PBMCs, with at least 6 micrograms per sample. For every donor, an aliquot of PBMCs went through flow cytometry to measure the percentages of naive CD45RAhigh/CD27high T cells.

Library construction relied on 5' RACE. Sequencing used an Illumina HiSeq 2500. The second PCR ran for roughly 7 to 11 cycles and used a J-beta primer mix along with a sample-barcoded 5' primer. A unique molecular identifier was introduced onto each TCR beta cDNA molecule by a template-switch 5' adaptor carrying 12 random nucleotides. Each sample yielded at least 2.5 million CDR3-containing paired-end reads. First-strand cDNA was synthesized from all RNA with the Mint cDNA synthesis kit, primed by a TRBC-specific oligonucleotide. Following uracil-DNA glycosylase treatment, all cDNA underwent a first 18-cycle PCR with the universal primers M1SS and BC2_uni_R. The source study handled its data this way. For normalization, 1 million high-quality reads were randomly selected from each sample, with every read carrying a distinct molecular identifier. Reads with shared molecular identifiers were discarded instead of being binned into consensus sequences. MiTCR, run with a Q25 quality threshold and the strictest error-elimination algorithm, handled CDR3 identification, clonotype clustering and error correction. Lower-bound total TCR beta diversity was estimated with a nonparametric unseen species model using Euler transformation. TCRdb itself trimmed the public reads at Q25 with fastp, ran MiXCR and retained productive beta chains. Rows with one shared CDR3 protein collapse into an entry with the most common genes and DNA. The V and J calls were determined by TCRdb, not by the authors. The table for this sample lists roughly 1.5 million distinct CDR3 sequences; approximately 39% of them were counted only once. 4% of the sample lies in the top ten.

This entry comes from a study of blood T cells in healthy people across ages (dated by TCRdb to 2013 to 2016). About the study as a whole: In model experiments, template switching captured roughly one uniquely barcoded TCR beta cDNA molecule for every two T cells. Age-related changes in TCR beta repertoire diversity were measured in the study by deep sequencing normalized with unique cDNA molecular identifiers. To avoid experimental bias, donors of different ages were distributed randomly across sequencing lanes. The donors were split into four age groups: young (average about 15 years), middle-aged (about 40), aged (approximately 60) and long-lived (approximately 89). Using the same blood draw, the study looked at two additional independent replicas of 1 million unique cDNA reads for two donors, one aged 18 to 30 and the other aged 80 or older. The paper's findings and limits, for the study overall: Estimates of total diversity from one million sequenced T cells were regarded as lower bounds and underestimates. Observed TCR beta diversity per million T cells fell roughly linearly with age, and a significant reduction was already apparent by age about 43. Since profiling was done on bulk unsorted PBMCs, naive and antigen-experienced compartments could not be conclusively compared. Because the CMV infection status of the donors was unknown, age-related changes in expanded clonotypes may potentially have been confounded. Compared with the aged group, the long-lived group had more naive CD4+ T cells, fewer expanded clones and increased TCR diversity, a pattern suggesting age selection. The percentage of naive T cells measured by flow cytometry correlated strongly with observed TCR beta diversity.

What was sequenced was blood. The receptor was isolated from a woman younger than 35 in good health. In this chain, TRBV29-1 is recombined with TRBJ2-1, with a tentative D call of TRBD1 or TRBD2, each matching 5 bases. Here is the DNA: TGCAGCGTTACACCTCCGGGACGGATCAATGAGCAGTTCTTC. Translated, it gives CSVTPPGRINEQFF.